This T cell receptor (beta chain) was sequenced in a study (dated by TCRdb to the mid-2010s). Libraries were prepared through RT-PCR. The instrument was an Illumina MiSeq. TCRdb trimmed public reads at Q25 via fastp, called clones via MiXCR and kept in-frame beta chains. Entries are consolidated by CDR3 protein sequence, retaining the most common genes and DNA. The table for this sample lists approximately 720,000 distinct CDR3 sequences; approximately 15% of them were counted only once. Roughly 3.9% of the sample goes to the ten largest clones. This clonotype was seen a few times. Its antigen is still unknown. Base qualities are not recorded, but no much larger clone differs from it by a single base. Sequenced: memory CD4+ T cells from blood. The receptor was isolated from a female donor in good health, serving as a healthy control.

The CDR3 region reads CASSYAGGQHEKLFF. In nucleotide form, the sequence is TGTGCCAGCAGTTACGCAGGGGGTCAACATGAAAAACTGTTTTTT. The chain links TRBV6-5 with TRBJ1-4; 7 nucleotides in the junction match TRBD1. CDR1 and CDR2 are drawn from the germline V gene: MNHEY, SVGAGI. Here V drops 2 bases and J drops 6 bases, and the junction holds 6 bases not matched to any gene. The cysteine opens and the phenylalanine closes a CDR3 of 15 amino acids. Only the CDR3 DNA is retained, 45 bases long and in frame from the first base.